The rows below give T cell receptor beta chains drawn from one sample of a study of regulatory T cells in long-lasting Graves disease. In TCRdb, the multiplex PCR reads were re-called with MiXCR into one record per CDR3 protein. The data contain roughly 410,000 distinct CDR3 sequences, approximately 16% of them seen just once; the ten biggest clones take up roughly 7.7%. The data also belong to a second study, concerning T cells in Graves' hyperthyroidism and ophthalmopathy.

The sample consisted of peripheral blood mononuclear cells (PBMCs), taken at new diagnosis, from a patient treated with antithyroid drugs. The receptors were gathered from a middle-aged woman with Graves disease. Both conserved end residues are part of each CDR3. A D gene is named only where the DNA matches it firmly. Clone size is stated in some rows and not others, as once, few, many or a class when expanded.

many | NA | TRBJ2-1 | TRBV2 | CASSPSSLATGEQFF | TGTGCCAGCAGCCCTTCGTCACTAGCGACAGGTGAGCAGTTCTTC
few | TRBD2 | TRBJ2-5 | TRBV9 | CASSVAQREGQETQYF | TGTGCCAGCAGCGTAGCCCAGCGGGAGGGCCAAGAGACCCAGTACTTC
many | NA | TRBJ2-3 | TRBV12-5 | CASGGDTQYF | TGTGCTAGTGGTGGGGATACGCAGTATTTT
many | TRBD2 | TRBJ2-3 | TRBV12-3/TRBV12-4 | CASRRGLAGWRDTQYF | TGTGCCAGCAGAAGGGGACTAGCGGGATGGAGAGATACGCAGTATTTT
NA | NA | TRBJ2-1 | TRBV20-1 | CSARSDEQFF | TGCAGTGCTAGATCGGATGAGCAGTTCTTC
NA | NA | TRBJ2-5 | TRBV7-9 | CASRSPDSPETQYF | TGTGCCAGCAGATCACCCGACAGTCCGGAGACCCAGTACTTC
NA | NA | TRBJ1-4 | TRBV7-2 | CASSLWGRSTNEKLFF | TGTGCCAGCAGCTTATGGGGGCGCTCAACTAATGAAAAACTGTTTTTT
many | NA | TRBJ1-3 | TRBV11-2 | CASRRFMSSGNTIYF | TGTGCCAGCAGACGTTTCATGAGCTCTGGAAACACCATATATTTT
NA | NA | TRBJ1-4 | TRBV3-1 | CASSQQGTNEKLFF | TGTGCCAGCAGCCAACAGGGGACTAATGAAAAACTGTTTTTT
many | TRBD2 | TRBJ2-1 | TRBV2 | CASSVRWEGNNEQFF | TGTGCCAGCAGTGTTAGGTGGGAGGGTAACAATGAGCAGTTCTTC
many | TRBD2 | TRBJ2-7 | TRBV7-2 | CASSQLAVLYEQYF | TGTGCCAGCAGCCAACTAGCGGTACTTTACGAGCAGTACTTC
once | TRBD2 | TRBJ2-7 | TRBV5-8 | CASSSRTSGRGEQYF | TGTGCCAGCAGCTCCAGGACTAGCGGGAGAGGCGAGCAGTACTTC
many | NA | TRBJ1-1 | TRBV6-1 | CASSKTGRTEAFF | TGTGCCAGCAGTAAAACAGGGAGGACTGAAGCTTTCTTT
NA | NA | TRBJ2-7 | TRBV7-9 | CASSLEHRVYEQYF | TGTGCCAGCAGCTTAGAACACCGGGTATACGAGCAGTACTTC
many | NA | TRBJ1-2 | TRBV13 | CASSYLTGISNYGYTF | TGTGCCAGCAGCTATCTTACAGGGATATCGAACTATGGCTACACCTTC
many | NA | TRBJ2-2 | TRBV7-8 | CASSLNSKSTGELFF | TGTGCCAGCAGCTTGAATAGCAAGTCTACCGGGGAGCTGTTTTTT
many | NA | TRBJ1-2 | TRBV28 | CASSSLPGPSYGYTF | TGTGCCAGCAGTTCCCTCCCGGGACCGTCCTATGGCTACACCTTC
NA | NA | TRBJ2-6 | TRBV7-3 | CASSGAGTTPLMAGANVLTF | TGTGCCAGCAGCGGAGCCGGGACAACACCCTTGATGGCTGGGGCCAACGTCCTGACTTTC
many | NA | TRBJ2-1 | TRBV11-3 | CASRTKSSYNEQFF | TGTGCCAGCCGGACAAAAAGCTCCTACAATGAGCAGTTCTTC
many | TRBD1 | TRBJ2-1 | TRBV7-9 | CASSLTGGVDEQFF | TGTGCCAGCAGCCTGACAGGGGGCGTCGATGAGCAGTTCTTC
many | NA | TRBJ2-7 | TRBV12-3/TRBV12-4 | CASRAAYEQYF | TGTGCCAGCAGGGCCGCCTACGAGCAGTACTTC
few | TRBD1 | TRBJ2-5 | TRBV27 | CASRKQGAEETQYF | TGTGCCAGCAGAAAACAGGGGGCCGAAGAGACCCAGTACTTC
many | TRBD2 | TRBJ2-7 | TRBV27 | CASSIAGGTYEQYF | TGTGCCAGCAGTATAGCGGGAGGGACCTACGAGCAGTACTTC
few | TRBD2 | TRBJ2-1 | TRBV5-1 | CASSPNKAYRTSRDNEQFF | TGCGCCAGCAGCCCCAACAAGGCCTATCGGACTAGCCGAGACAATGAGCAGTTCTTC
many | NA | TRBJ2-2 | TRBV20-1 | CSAYGRIRNTGELFF | TGCAGTGCCTATGGACGGATTCGTAACACCGGGGAGCTGTTTTTT
few | NA | TRBJ1-4 | TRBV7-9 | CASSLIRSGEKLFF | TGTGCCAGCAGCTTAATTCGTAGTGGTGAAAAACTGTTTTTT
few | TRBD2 | TRBJ2-3 | TRBV19 | CASSKGSGLAGGTDTQYF | TGTGCCAGTAGTAAGGGTTCGGGACTAGCGGGAGGCACAGATACGCAGTATTTT
many | TRBD1 | TRBJ2-5 | TRBV18 | CASSPKGALGETQYF | TGTGCCAGCTCACCAAAGGGGGCGCTGGGGGAGACCCAGTACTTC
many | NA | TRBJ2-1 | TRBV20-1 | CSARVLGSYNEQFF | TGCAGTGCTAGAGTCCTGGGCTCCTACAATGAGCAGTTCTTC
many | TRBD1 | TRBJ2-3 | TRBV24-1 | CATSELQGAADTQYF | TGTGCCACCAGTGAGCTCCAGGGGGCCGCAGATACGCAGTATTTT
many | TRBD2 | TRBJ2-5 | TRBV2 | CASRVGRSKETQYF | TGTGCCAGCAGAGTCGGGAGGTCAAAAGAGACCCAGTACTTC
NA | NA | TRBJ2-5 | TRBV4-3 | CASSQDQRGGILRETQYF | TGCGCCAGCAGCCAAGATCAGAGGGGGGGCATTCTTAGAGAGACCCAGTACTTC
few | NA | TRBJ2-2 | TRBV6-1 | CASGPGTSHGYSGELFF | TGTGCCAGCGGCCCCGGGACTTCCCACGGGTATTCCGGGGAGCTGTTTTTT
many | NA | TRBJ2-2 | TRBV6-1 | CASTPIVGPPPTGELFF | TGTGCCAGCACCCCAATTGTGGGACCCCCGCCTACCGGGGAGCTGTTTTTT
few | NA | TRBJ2-5 | TRBV5-1 | CASSLGTARGGQETQYF | TGCGCCAGCAGCTTGGGTACAGCCCGAGGGGGTCAAGAGACCCAGTACTTC
many | NA | TRBJ1-1 | TRBV3-1 | CASSPATRNTEAFF | TGTGCCAGCAGCCCCGCTACACGGAACACTGAAGCTTTCTTT
many | NA | TRBJ2-7 | TRBV27 | CASAGPGWLQYF | TGTGCCAGCGCGGGACCGGGGTGGCTTCAGTACTTC
many | NA | TRBJ2-1 | TRBV7-9 | CASGLSDNEQFF | TGTGCCAGCGGGCTATCTGACAATGAGCAGTTCTTC